The TCR beta chain described here comes from a study of neoadjuvant anti-PD-1 for oral cavity cancer. Across the study: Most patients had three to four biweekly doses of 3 mg/kg nivolumab before resection. Patients without progression received a fourth nivolumab dose around day 43, then surgical resection on days 50-56. Study findings and constraints: PBMC Gini-index clonality exceeded responders' in non-responders post-nivolumab.

Concerning this clone itself: Its antigen is not known.

Time point described: after neoadjuvant nivolumab, at surgical resection. TCRdb's copy holds only in-frame clones and misses some; the assay was immunoSEQ multiplex PCR. The sample has 13,000 to 15,000 clones, around 70% seen once. CDR1 is SGHTA and CDR2 is FQGTGA in the germline V gene. The CDR3 is 14 residues long. V was trimmed by 2 bases and J by 6 bases, leaving 10 bases between them. The chain has TRBV7-3 and TRBJ2-2; no clear D. The origin of this receptor is a person between 40 and 85 years old with oral cavity squamous cell carcinoma. Sequences were derived from PBMCs, sampled after nivolumab (anti-PD-1) treatment. CDR3 amino acids: CASSLSTLAGELFF. The CDR3 DNA follows: TGTGCCAGCAGCTTATCAACATTGGCCGGGGAGCTGTTTTTT.